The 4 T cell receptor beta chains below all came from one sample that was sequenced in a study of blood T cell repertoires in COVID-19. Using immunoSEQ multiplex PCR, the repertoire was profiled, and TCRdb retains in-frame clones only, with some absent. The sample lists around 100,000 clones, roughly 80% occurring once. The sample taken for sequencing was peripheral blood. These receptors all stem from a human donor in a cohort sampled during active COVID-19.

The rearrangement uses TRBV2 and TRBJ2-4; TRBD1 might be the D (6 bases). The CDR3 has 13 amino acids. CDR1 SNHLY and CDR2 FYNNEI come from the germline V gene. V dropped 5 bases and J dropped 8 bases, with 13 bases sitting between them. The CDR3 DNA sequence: TGTGCCAGCAGTAAAACAGGGTTGGACATTCAGTACTTC. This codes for CASSKTGLDIQYF. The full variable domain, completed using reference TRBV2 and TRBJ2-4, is EPEVTQTPSHQVTQMGQEVILRCVPISNHLYFYWYRQILGQKVEFLVSFYNNEISEKSEIFDDQFSVERPDGSNFTLKIRSTKLEDSAMYFCASSKTGLDIQYFGAGTRLSVL.

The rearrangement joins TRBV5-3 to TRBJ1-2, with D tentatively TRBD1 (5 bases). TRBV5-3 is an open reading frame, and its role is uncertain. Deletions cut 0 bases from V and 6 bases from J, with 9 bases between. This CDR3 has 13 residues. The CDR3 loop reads CARSLAGTDGYTF. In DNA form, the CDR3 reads TGTGCCAGAAGCTTGGCTGGGACTGATGGCTACACCTTC.

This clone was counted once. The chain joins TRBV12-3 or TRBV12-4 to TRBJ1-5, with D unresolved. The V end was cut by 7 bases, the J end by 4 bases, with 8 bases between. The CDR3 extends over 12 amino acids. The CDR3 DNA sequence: TGTGCCAGCACCCGAGGGAATCAGCCCCAGCATTTT. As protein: CASTRGNQPQHF.

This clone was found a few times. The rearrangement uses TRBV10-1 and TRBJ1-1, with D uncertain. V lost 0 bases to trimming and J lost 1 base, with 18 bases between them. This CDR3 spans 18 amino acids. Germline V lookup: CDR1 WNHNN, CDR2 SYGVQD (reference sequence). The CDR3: CASSESHEGRSRNTEAFF. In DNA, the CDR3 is TGCGCCAGCAGTGAGTCGCACGAGGGCCGTTCGAGGAACACTGAAGCTTTCTTT.